What follows describes a single T cell receptor (beta chain). No antigen is known for it. This entry belongs to a study of long-term antiretroviral therapy in people with HIV. Broader study findings: Within the repertoire, clones expanded before ART were dominant at all time points. HIV repertoires showed narrower CDR3 length ranges than controls. Samples were collected from about 2004 to 2018 under possibly less effective ART regimens.

This was the immunoSEQ v3.0 assay at survey level. A per-sample goal of roughly 40,000-55,000 T-cell genomes was targeted by sequencing. Sequenced by immunoSEQ multiplex PCR; TCRdb stores in-frame clones only, minus some. The sample has 24,000 or so clones, about 85% seen once. Germline CDR1 reads SGHRS; CDR2 reads YFSETQ. With 4 bases removed from V and 2 bases from J, the gap between germline ends came to 10 bases. The CDR3 contains 14 residues. The receptor was isolated from a man aged 40-49 years with HIV. The specimen was unsorted PBMCs, collected 2.3 years after starting antiretroviral therapy. The genes are TRBV5-1 and TRBJ1-3; TRBD1 is a possible D gene (5 bases). The CDR3 loop reads CASSTGTAGNTIYF. The CDR3, as DNA: TGCGCCAGCAGCACCGGGACGGCTGGAAACACCATATATTTT.